Listed below are T cell receptor beta chains from one sample, sequenced in a study of blood T cells in healthy people across ages. TCRdb reprocessed the 5' RACE reads via MiXCR and lists one record per CDR3 protein. Counted here are 1.5 million to 1.8 million distinct CDR3 sequences, approximately 43% occurring once; the ten biggest clones make up approximately 4%. Material: blood. All receptors come from a young woman in good health. The CDR3 runs from the conserved cysteine through the conserved F or W. A D gene is named only where the DNA matches it firmly. Expanded clones get a size class; other rows say once, few or many, or leave the size out.

v_gene	abundance	j_gene	d_gene	CDR3nt	CDR3aa
TRBV6-6	.	TRBJ2-5	.	TGTGCCAGCATTGGGACGTGGGAGACCCAGTACTTC	CASIGTWETQYF
TRBV7-8	.	TRBJ2-3	.	TGTGCCAGCAGCCAATTCGATACGCAGTATTTT	CASSQFDTQYF
TRBV27	.	TRBJ1-2	.	TGTGCCAAGGGGTTAACGCGAGGTTGGATCTATGGCTACACCTTC	CAKGLTRGWIYGYTF
TRBV27	.	TRBJ2-7	.	TGTGCCAGCAGTTCCGGGGAGCACGAGCAGTACTTC	CASSSGEHEQYF
TRBV7-9	.	TRBJ2-2	.	TGTGCCAGCAGCAGTGACAGGATTAACACCGGGGAGCTGTTTTTT	CASSSDRINTGELFF
TRBV4-3	few	TRBJ1-2	TRBD1	TGCGCCAGCAGCCCACAGGGGCAGGATGGCTACACCTTC	CASSPQGQDGYTF
TRBV20-1	.	TRBJ1-1	.	TGCAGTGCTAGAGATGGTTTTGGGGACACTGAAGCTTTCTTT	CSARDGFGDTEAFF
TRBV4-3	.	TRBJ1-1	TRBD1	TGCGCCAGCAGCCAAAGGGACAGGGGGCCCGGCACTGAAGCTTTCTTT	CASSQRDRGPGTEAFF
TRBV5-5	.	TRBJ1-4	.	TGTGCCAGCAGCTTGGAGGGTCTGAAGAAGGAAAAACTGTTTTTT	CASSLEGLKKEKLFF
TRBV7-3	.	TRBJ2-2	.	TGTGCCAGCAGCCCAACAGGGAGATCATACACCGGGGAGCTGTTTTTT	CASSPTGRSYTGELFF
TRBV20-1	.	TRBJ1-2	.	TGCAGTGCTATGGACATTTCTAACTATGGCTACACCTTC	CSAMDISNYGYTF
TRBV27	.	TRBJ2-2	TRBD1	TGTGCCAGCACACGGACAGGGTTAATGCCCGGGGAGCTGTTTTTT	CASTRTGLMPGELFF
TRBV28	few	TRBJ1-5	.	TGTGCCAGCGCTCAGGTAAATCAGCCCCAGCATTTT	CASAQVNQPQHF
TRBV7-9	.	TRBJ2-1	.	TGTGCCAGCAGCTTATTGAGCGGCAGTTCCCTCGCTTTTGACAATGAGCAGTTCTTC	CASSLLSGSSLAFDNEQFF
TRBV20-1	.	TRBJ1-4	.	TGCAGTGCTACCTCGACTCCTGCCCAAAAACTGTTTTTT	CSATSTPAQKLFF
TRBV2	.	TRBJ1-5	.	TGTGCCAGCACTGGGGTTGAGAGCAATCAGCCCCAGCATTTT	CASTGVESNQPQHF
TRBV14	.	TRBJ2-7	.	TGTGCCAGCAGCCAAGCCCCCTTCCGGGGCCCTTACGAGCAGTACTTC	CASSQAPFRGPYEQYF
TRBV5-1	.	TRBJ2-1	TRBD2	TGCGCCAGCAGCTGGGACAATGTACTAGCGGGAGTCGTTCCCGAGCAGTTCTTC	CASSWDNVLAGVVPEQFF